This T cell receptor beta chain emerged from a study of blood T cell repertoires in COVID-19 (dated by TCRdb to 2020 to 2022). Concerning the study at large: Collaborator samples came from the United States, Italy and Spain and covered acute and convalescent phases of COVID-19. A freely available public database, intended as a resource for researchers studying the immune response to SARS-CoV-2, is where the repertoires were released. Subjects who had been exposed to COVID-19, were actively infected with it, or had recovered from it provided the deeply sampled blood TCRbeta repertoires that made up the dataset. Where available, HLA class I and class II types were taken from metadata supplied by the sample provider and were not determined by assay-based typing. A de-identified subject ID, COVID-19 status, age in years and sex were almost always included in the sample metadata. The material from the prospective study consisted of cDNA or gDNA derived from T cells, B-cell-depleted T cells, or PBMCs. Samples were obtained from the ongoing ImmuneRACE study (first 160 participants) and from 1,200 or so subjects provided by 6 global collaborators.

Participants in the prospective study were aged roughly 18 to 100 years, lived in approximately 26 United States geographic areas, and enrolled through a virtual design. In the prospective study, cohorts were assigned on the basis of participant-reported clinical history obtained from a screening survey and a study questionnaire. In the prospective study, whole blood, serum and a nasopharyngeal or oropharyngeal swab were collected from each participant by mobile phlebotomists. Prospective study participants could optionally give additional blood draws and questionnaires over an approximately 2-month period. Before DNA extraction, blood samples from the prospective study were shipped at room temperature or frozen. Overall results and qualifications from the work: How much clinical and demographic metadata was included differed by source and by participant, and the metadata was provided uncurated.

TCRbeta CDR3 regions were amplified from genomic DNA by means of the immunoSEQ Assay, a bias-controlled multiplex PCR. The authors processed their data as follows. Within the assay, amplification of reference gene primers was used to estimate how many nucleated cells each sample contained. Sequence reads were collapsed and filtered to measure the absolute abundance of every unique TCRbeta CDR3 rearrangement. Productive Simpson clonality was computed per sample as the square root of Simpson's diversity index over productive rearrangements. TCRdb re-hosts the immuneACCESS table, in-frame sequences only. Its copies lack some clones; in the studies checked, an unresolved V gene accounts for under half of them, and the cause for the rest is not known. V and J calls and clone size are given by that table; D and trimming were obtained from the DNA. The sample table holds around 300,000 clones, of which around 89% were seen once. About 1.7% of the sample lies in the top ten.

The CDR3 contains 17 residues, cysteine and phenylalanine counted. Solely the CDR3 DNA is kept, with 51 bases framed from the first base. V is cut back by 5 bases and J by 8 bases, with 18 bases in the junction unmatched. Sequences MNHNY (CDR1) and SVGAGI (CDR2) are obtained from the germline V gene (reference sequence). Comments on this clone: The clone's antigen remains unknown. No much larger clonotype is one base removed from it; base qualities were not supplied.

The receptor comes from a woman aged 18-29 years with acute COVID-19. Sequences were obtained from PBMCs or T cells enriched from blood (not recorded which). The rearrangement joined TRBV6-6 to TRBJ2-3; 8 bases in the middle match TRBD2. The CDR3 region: CASSPRGGAGGGGTQYF. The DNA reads TGTGCCAGCAGTCCCCGCGGAGGGGCGGGAGGAGGGGGTACGCAGTATTTT.